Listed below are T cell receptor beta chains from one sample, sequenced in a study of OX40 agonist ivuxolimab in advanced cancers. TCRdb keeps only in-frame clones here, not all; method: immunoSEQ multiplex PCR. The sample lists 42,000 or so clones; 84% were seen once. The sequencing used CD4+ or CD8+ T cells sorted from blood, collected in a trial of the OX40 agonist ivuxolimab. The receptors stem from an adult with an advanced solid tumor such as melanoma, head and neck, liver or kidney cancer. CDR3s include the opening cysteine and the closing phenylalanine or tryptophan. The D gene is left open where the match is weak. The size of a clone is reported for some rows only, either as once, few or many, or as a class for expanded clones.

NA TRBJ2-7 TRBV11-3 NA CASSPDVTGAHEQYF TGTGCCAGCAGCCCCGATGTGACAGGAGCCCACGAGCAGTACTTC
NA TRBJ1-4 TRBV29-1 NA CSAGVLEKLFF TGCAGCGCCGGAGTTCTCGAAAAACTGTTTTTT
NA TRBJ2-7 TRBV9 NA CASSVEGREQYF TGTGCCAGCAGCGTAGAGGGGCGCGAGCAGTACTTC
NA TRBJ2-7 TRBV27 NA CASSLFSGETYEQYF TGTGCCAGCAGTTTATTCTCCGGGGAAACCTACGAGCAGTACTTC
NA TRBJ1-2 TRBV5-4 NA CASSLSQGPLYGYTF TGTGCCAGCAGCCTTTCACAGGGACCCCTCTATGGCTACACCTTC
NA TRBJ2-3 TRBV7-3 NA CASTEGVTWGTDTQYF TGTGCCAGCACCGAGGGGGTCACCTGGGGCACAGATACGCAGTATTTT
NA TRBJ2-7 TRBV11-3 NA CASSLGWVLSSYEQYF TGTGCCAGCAGCTTAGGTTGGGTCCTCTCCTCCTACGAGCAGTACTTC
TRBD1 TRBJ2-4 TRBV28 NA CASSSRGRGAKNIQYF TGTGCCAGCAGTTCCAGGGGGAGAGGAGCCAAAAACATTCAGTACTTC
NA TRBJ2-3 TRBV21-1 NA CASRLGQPRSNTQYF TGTGCCAGCAGATTGGGACAGCCAAGGTCTAATACGCAGTATTTT
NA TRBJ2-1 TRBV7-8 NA CASSSAPGTTPYNEQFF TGTGCCAGCAGCTCCGCCCCCGGGACCACCCCTTACAATGAGCAGTTCTTC
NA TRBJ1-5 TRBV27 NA CASSLSRAENQPQHF TGTGCCAGCAGTTTATCGAGGGCGGAGAATCAGCCCCAGCATTTT
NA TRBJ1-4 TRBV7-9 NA CASSPYIEKLFF TGTGCCAGCAGCCCCTATATTGAAAAACTGTTTTTT
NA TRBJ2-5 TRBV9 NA CASSVGRGEGETQYF TGTGCCAGCAGCGTAGGCAGGGGGGAGGGAGAGACCCAGTACTTC
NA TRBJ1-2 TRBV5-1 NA CASSFRVDGTNYGYTF TGCGCCAGCAGCTTCCGCGTGGACGGAACTAACTATGGCTACACCTTC
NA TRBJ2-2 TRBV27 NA CASSLGGAGELFF TGTGCCAGCAGTTTAGGGGGGGCGGGGGAGCTGTTTTTT
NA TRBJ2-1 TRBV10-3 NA CAIRTDNEQFF TGTGCCATCAGGACTGACAATGAGCAGTTCTTC
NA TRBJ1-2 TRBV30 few CAWSTRGGAWRGYTF TGTGCCTGGTCTACGAGGGGGGGCGCTTGGCGCGGCTACACCTTC
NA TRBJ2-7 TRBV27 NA CASSSALGPYEQYF TGTGCCAGCAGTTCGGCCCTGGGCCCCTACGAGCAGTACTTC
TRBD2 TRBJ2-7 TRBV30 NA CAWSVAGLDEQYF TGTGCCTGGAGTGTAGCGGGGCTAGACGAGCAGTACTTC
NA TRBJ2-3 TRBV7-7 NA CASSLAGRSTDTQYF TGTGCTAGCAGCTTAGCAGGGCGGTCCACAGATACGCAGTATTTT
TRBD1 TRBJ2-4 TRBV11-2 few CASSPHTGGLTKNIQYF TGTGCCAGCAGCCCGCACACAGGGGGCCTTACCAAAAACATTCAGTACTTC
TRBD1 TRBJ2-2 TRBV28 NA CASSTRGTGITGELFF TGTGCCAGCAGTACTAGGGGGACAGGGATCACCGGGGAGCTGTTTTTT
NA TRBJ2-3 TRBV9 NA CASSGGWVGRDTQYF TGTGCCAGCAGCGGAGGCTGGGTGGGGAGGGATACGCAGTATTTT
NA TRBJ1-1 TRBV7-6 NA CASSLSENTEAFF TGTGCCAGCAGCTTATCAGAGAACACTGAAGCTTTCTTT
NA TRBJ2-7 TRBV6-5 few CASSSSPFYEQYF TGTGCCAGCAGTTCCTCCCCTTTCTACGAGCAGTACTTC
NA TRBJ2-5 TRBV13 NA CASSLYREAQETQYF TGTGCCAGCAGCCTTTACAGGGAGGCGCAAGAGACCCAGTACTTC
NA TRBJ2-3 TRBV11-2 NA CASSLTYTDTQYF TGTGCCAGCAGCTTAACCTACACAGATACGCAGTATTTT
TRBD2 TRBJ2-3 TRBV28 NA CASSLLTPGGGAFHTQYF TGTGCCAGCAGTTTATTAACTCCTGGCGGGGGGGCCTTTCATACGCAGTATTTT
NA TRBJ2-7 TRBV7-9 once CASTATPYEQYF TGTGCCAGCACGGCCACCCCCTACGAGCAGTACTTC
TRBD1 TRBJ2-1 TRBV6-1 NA CASSEAPDRGLSEQFF TGTGCCAGCAGTGAAGCTCCGGACAGGGGTCTATCTGAGCAGTTCTTC